This TCR beta chain was recovered during a study of blood T cell repertoires in COVID-19. Study at large: Italy, Spain and the United States were the sources of the convalescent and acute COVID-19 samples. PBMCs, B-cell-depleted T cells, or T cells provided the cDNA or gDNA that made up the material.

Trimming removed 6 bases from V and 4 bases from J, with 19 bases in between. Germline V gene sequence: CDR1 MNHEY, CDR2 SVGAGI. The CDR3 runs 15 residues. Authors' data handling: Amplification from reference gene primers served as the basis for estimated nucleated cell counts. Repertoires were generated with immunoSEQ multiplex PCR, while TCRdb's copy carries only in-frame clones and drops some. The DNA was the basis for D and trimming; V, J and clone size are from that table. The sample includes about 100,000 clones, about 90% of them seen just once. V gene TRBV6-5 combines with J gene TRBJ2-7; D may be TRBD1 (5 bases). The source is a man between 18 and 35 years old with COVID-19, enrolled during active disease. The specimen sequenced was peripheral blood. The CDR3 loop reads CASRTLAGPKYEQYF. The CDR3 DNA follows: TGTGCCAGCAGGACCCTCGCAGGGCCGAAGTACGAGCAGTACTTC.